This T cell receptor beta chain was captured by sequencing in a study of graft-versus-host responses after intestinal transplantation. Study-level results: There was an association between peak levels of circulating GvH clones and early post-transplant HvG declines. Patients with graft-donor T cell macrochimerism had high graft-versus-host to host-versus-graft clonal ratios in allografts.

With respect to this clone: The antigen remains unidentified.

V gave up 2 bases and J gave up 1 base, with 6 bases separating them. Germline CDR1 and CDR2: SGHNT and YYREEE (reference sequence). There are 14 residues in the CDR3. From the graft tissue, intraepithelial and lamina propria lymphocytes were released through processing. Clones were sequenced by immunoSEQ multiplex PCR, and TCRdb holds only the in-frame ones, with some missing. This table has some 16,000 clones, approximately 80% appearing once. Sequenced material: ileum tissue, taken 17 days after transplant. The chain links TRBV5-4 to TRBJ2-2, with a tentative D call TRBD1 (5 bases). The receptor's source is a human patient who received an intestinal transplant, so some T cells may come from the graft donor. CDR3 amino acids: CASSLGVNTGELFF. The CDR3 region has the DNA TGTGCCAGCAGCTTAGGGGTGAACACCGGGGAGCTGTTTTTT.